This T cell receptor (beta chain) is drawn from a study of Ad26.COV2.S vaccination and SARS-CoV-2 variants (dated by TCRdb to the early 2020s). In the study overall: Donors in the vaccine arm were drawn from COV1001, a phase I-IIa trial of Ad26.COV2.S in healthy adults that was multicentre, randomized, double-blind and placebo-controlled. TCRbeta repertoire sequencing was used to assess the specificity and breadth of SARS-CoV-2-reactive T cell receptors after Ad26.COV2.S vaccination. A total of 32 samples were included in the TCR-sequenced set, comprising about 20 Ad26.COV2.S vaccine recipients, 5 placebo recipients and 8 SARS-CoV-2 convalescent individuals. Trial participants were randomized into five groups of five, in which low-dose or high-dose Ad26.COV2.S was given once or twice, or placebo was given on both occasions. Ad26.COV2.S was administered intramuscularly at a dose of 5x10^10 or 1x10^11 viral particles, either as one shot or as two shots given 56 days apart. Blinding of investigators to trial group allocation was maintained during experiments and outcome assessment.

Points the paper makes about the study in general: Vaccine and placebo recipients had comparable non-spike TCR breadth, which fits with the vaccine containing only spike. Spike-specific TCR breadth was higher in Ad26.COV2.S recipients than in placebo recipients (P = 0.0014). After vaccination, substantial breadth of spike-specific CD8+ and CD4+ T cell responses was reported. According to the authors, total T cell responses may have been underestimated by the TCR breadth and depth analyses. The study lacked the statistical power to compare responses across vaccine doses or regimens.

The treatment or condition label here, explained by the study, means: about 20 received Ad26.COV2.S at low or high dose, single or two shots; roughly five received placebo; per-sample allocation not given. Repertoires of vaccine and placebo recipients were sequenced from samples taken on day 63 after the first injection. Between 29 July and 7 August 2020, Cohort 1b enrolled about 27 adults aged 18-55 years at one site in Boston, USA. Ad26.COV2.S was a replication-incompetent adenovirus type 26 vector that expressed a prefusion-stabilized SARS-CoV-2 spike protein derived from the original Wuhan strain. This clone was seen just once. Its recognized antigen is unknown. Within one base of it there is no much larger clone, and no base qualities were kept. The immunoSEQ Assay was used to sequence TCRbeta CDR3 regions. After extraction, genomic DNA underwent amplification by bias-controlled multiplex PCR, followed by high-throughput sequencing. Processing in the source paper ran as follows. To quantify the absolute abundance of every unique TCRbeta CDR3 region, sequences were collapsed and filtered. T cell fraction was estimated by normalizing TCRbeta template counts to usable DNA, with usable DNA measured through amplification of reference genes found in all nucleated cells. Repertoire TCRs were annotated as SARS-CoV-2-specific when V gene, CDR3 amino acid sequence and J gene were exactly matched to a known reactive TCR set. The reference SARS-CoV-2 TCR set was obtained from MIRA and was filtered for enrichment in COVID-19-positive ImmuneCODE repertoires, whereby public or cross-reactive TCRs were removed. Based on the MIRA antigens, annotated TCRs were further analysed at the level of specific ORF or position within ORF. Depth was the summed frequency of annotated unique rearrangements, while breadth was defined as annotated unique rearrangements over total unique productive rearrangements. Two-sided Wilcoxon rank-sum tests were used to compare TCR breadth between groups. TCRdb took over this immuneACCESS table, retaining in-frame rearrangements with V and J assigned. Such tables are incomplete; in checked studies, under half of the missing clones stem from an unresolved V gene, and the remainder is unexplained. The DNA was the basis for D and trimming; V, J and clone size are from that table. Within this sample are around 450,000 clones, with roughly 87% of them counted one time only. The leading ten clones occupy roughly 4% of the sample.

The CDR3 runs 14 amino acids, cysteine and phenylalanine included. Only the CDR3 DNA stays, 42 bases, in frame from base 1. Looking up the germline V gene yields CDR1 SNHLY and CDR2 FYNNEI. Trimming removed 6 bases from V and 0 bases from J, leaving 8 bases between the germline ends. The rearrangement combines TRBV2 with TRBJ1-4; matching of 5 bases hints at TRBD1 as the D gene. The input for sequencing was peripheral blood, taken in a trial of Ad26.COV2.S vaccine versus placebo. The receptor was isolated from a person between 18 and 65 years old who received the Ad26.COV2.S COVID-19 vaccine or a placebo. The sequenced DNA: TGTGCCAGCAGGGGGCCCGCAACTAATGAAAAACTGTTTTTT. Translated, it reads CASRGPATNEKLFF.